Following are 3 T cell receptor beta chains from one sample sequenced in a study of CD8 T cells in ankylosing spondylitis. MiXCR, run by TCRdb on the 5' RACE reads, gives a single entry per CDR3 protein. The sample records about 210,000 distinct CDR3 sequences, less than 9.5% being singletons. The sequenced sample consisted of blood, either unsorted or a sorted T cell fraction (not recorded which). The receptors come from a female donor with ankylosing spondylitis or in good health (not recorded which).

This clonotype was observed at least ten times. The chain has TRBV11-2 and TRBJ2-3, with a tentative D call TRBD2 (5 bases). Trimming cost V 1 base and J 6 bases, with 23 bases left between them. CDR1 is SGHAT, CDR2 FQNNGV, per germline. The CDR3 loop spans 18 amino acids. CDR3 sequence (DNA): TGTGCCAGCAGCTTAGGTTTATCGGGGAATAGTGTTTTCGATACGCAGTATTTT. Its protein product is CASSLGLSGNSVFDTQYF.

As for this clonotype: The junction shows a germline mismatch at one end, possibly a read error. J is TRBJ2-1 and V is TRBV20-1, with 8 bases identical to TRBD1. The CDR3 is 15 amino acids. Germline V gives CDR1 DFQATT, CDR2 SNEGSKA (reference sequence). CDR3 bases: TGCAGTACTAGGTCCCGGGGACAGGCCGCCAATGAGCAGTTCTTC. Residues: CSTRSRGQAANEQFF.

V and J are TRBV7-3 and TRBJ2-1, with no clear D. The ends were cut back, 1 base at V and 2 bases at J, with 9 bases in the middle. CDR3 length: 15 residues. CDR1 and CDR2 from the germline V gene are SGHTA and FQGTGA. CDR3 coding DNA: TGTGCCAGCAGCTTAATAGGGCCCGCCTACAATGAGCAGTTCTTC. Amino acids: CASSLIGPAYNEQFF.